This T cell receptor (beta chain) is from a study of prognosis after radiotherapy for stage I lung cancer. Study as a whole: At a biologically effective dose of at least 100 Gy and in 3 to 5 fractions, SBRT was the radiotherapy delivered.

V gave up 0 bases and J gave up 7 bases, with 9 bases separating them. In germline, CDR1 is MNHNS, CDR2 SASEGT. The CDR3 extends over 13 amino acids. TCR beta CDR3 was amplified from genomic DNA by two-round multiplex PCR. Primers targeting each individual TRBV and TRBJ gene were applied in first-round PCR. Second-round PCR used universal primers. Via MiXCR, TCRdb re-called the multiplex PCR reads, giving one row per CDR3 protein. Of approximately 30,000 distinct CDR3 sequences in the sample, 31% were seen once. Ten or more counts support this clonotype. The sequencing used PBMCs, collected before or after stereotactic body radiation therapy (not recorded which). This TCR came from a donor at least 50 years old with non-small cell lung cancer. The rearrangement links TRBV6-1 to TRBJ1-2, with unresolved D. The CDR3 nucleotides read TGTGCCAGCAGTGAAGCGATGGGCGCTGGCTACACCTTC. Translated: CASSEAMGAGYTF.